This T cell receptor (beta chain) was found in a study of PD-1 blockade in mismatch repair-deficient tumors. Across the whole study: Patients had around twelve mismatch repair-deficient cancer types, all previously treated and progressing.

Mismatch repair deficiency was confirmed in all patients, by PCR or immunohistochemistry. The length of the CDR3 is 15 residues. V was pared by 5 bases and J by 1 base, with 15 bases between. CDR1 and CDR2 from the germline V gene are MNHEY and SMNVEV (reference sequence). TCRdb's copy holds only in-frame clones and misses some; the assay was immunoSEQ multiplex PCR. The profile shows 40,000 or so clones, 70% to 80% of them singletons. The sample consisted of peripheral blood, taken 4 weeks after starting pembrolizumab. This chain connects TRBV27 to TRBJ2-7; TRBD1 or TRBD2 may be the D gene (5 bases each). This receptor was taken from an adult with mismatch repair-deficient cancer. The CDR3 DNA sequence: TGTGCCAGCAGTCTCACAAGGGACGCTTCCTACGAGCAGTACTTC. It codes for CASSLTRDASYEQYF.